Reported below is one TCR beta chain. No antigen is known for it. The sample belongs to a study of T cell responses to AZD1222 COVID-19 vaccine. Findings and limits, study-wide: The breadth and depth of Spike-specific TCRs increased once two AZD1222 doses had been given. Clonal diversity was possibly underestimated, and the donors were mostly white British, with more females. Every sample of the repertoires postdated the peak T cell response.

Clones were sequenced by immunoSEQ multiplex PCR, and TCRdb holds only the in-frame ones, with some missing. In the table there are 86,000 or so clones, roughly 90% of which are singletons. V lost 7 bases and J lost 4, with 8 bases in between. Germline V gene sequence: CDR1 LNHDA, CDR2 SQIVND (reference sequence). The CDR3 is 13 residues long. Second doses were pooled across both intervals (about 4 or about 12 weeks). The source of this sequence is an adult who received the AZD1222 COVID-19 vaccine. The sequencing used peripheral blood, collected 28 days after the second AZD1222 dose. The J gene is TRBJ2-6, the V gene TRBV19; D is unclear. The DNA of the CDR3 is TGTGCCAGTATGAGACCCGGGGCCAACGTCCTGACTTTC. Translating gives CASMRPGANVLTF.